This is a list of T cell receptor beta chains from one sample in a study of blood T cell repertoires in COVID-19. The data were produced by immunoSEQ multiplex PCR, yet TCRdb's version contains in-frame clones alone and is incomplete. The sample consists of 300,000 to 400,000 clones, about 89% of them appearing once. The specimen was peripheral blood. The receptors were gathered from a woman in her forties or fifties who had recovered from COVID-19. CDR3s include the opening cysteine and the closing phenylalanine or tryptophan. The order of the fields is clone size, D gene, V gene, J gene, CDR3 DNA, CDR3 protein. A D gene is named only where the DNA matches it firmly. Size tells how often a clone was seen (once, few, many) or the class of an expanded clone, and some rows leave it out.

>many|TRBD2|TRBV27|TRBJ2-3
TGTGCCAGCAGTCAAAATCCGGGACTAGCGGGGGAGGATACGCAGTATTTT
CASSQNPGLAGEDTQYF
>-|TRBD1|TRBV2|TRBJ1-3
TGTGCCAGCAGCGAGGACAGGGCTGGAAACACCATATATTTT
CASSEDRAGNTIYF
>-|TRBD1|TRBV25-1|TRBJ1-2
TGTGCCAGCAGTGAATGGACAGGGGGAGGCTACACCTTC
CASSEWTGGGYTF
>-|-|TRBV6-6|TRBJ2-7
TGTGCCAGCAGTTACTCCCGGTACGAGCAGTACTTC
CASSYSRYEQYF
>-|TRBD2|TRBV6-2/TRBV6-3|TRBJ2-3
TGTGCCAGCAGCCCGTCCCTAGCGGGAGGGGGAGATACGCAGTATTTT
CASSPSLAGGGDTQYF
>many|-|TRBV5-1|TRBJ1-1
TGCGCCAGCCAAGGACAACCTTCAGGAAACACTGAAGCTTTCTTT
CASQGQPSGNTEAFF
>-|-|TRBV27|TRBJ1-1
TGTGCCAGCAGTACCAGCCCCACGGGAGGGATTGAAGCTTTCTTT
CASSTSPTGGIEAFF
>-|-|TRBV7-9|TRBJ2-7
TGTGCCAGCAGCTTCGTGCAAGGGGCATCCTACGAGCAGTACTTC
CASSFVQGASYEQYF
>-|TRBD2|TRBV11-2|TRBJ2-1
TGTGCCAGCAGCCGCCAGGGTGGCGGGGGTAATGAGCAGTTCTTC
CASSRQGGGGNEQFF
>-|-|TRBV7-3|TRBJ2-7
TGTGCCAGCAGCTTAGGGGGGACGTACGAGCAGTACTTC
CASSLGGTYEQYF
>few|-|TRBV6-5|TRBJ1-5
TGTGCCAGTACACCCTACGGAGGGAGCAATCAGCCCCAGCATTTT
CASTPYGGSNQPQHF
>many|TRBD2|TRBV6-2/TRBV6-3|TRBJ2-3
TGTGCCAGCAGTTACTGGCGGGGGAGCACAGATACGCAGTATTTT
CASSYWRGSTDTQYF
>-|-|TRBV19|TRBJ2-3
TGTGCCAGTAGGGGAGTCACAGATACGCAGTATTTT
CASRGVTDTQYF
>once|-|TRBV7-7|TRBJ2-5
TGTGCCAGCAGCACCGACAGGAGGCAAGAGACCCAGTACTTC
CASSTDRRQETQYF
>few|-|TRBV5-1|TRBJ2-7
TGCGCCAGCAGCTTTGACAAGACCTACGAGCAGTACTTC
CASSFDKTYEQYF
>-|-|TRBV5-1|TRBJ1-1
TGCGCCAGCAGCCCCCGGCTGGGACAGAACACTGAAGCTTTCTTT
CASSPRLGQNTEAFF
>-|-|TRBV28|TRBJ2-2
TGTGCCAGCAGTCCCGCGGAGGGGGCACCCCACTACACCGGGGAGCTGTTTTTT
CASSPAEGAPHYTGELFF
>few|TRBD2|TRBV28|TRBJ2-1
TGTGCCAGCAGCACTCCGGGACTAGGGGTCAATGAGCAGTTCTTC
CASSTPGLGVNEQFF
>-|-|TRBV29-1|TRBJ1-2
TGCAGCGCCGGGGCACAGGGCTATGGCTACACCTTC
CSAGAQGYGYTF
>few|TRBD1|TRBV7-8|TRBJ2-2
TGTGCCAGCAGCTTGGCCGGGACAGGTCACACCGGGGAGCTGTTTTTT
CASSLAGTGHTGELFF
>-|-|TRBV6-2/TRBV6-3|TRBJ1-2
TGTGCCAGCAGCCTTACAGGGATCGGTGGCTACACCTTC
CASSLTGIGGYTF
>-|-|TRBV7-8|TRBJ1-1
TGTGCCAGCAGCCGCAGAGGTGGCTTGAACACTGAAGCTTTCTTT
CASSRRGGLNTEAFF
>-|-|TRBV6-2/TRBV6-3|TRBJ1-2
TGTGCCAGCAGTTATAGGCGCGGCGGCTATGGCTACACCTTC
CASSYRRGGYGYTF
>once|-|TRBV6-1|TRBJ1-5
TGTGCCAGCAGTGAACAGACATATCAGCCCCAGCATTTT
CASSEQTYQPQHF
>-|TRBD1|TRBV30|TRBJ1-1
TGTGCCTGGATTACAGGGGGCACTGAAGCTTTCTTT
CAWITGGTEAFF
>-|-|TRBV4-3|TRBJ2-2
TGCGCCAGCAGCCAAGATCTCGGCGGGGAGCTGTTTTTT
CASSQDLGGELFF
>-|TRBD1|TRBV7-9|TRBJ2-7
TGTGCCAGCAGCATTGGACAGGGGGCAGGGTACGAGCAGTACTTC
CASSIGQGAGYEQYF
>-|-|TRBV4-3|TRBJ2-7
TGCGCCAGCAGCCAGGGCGGGAAGCAGTACTTC
CASSQGGKQYF
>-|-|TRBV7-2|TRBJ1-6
TGTGCCAGCAGCTTAGGGACACTAAGGAATTCACCCCTCCACTTT
CASSLGTLRNSPLHF
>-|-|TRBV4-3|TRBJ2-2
TGCGCCAGCAGCCAAGAATGGACAGTAGTCTCCGGGGAGCTGTTTTTT
CASSQEWTVVSGELFF
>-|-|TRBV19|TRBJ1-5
TGTGCCAGTATGCCGGGGGGGAGGGCCAATCAGCCCCAGCATTTT
CASMPGGRANQPQHF
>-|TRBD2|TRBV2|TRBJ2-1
TGTGCCACGAAAGGAGTAGCGGGAAGCCAACGTCAGCAGTTCTTC
CATKGVAGSQRQQFF
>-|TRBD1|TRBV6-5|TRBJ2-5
TGTGCCAGCCGGGACAGGGGTGAGACCCAGTACTTC
CASRDRGETQYF
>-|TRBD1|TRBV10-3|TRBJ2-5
TGTGCCATCAGTGGGGGACAGGGGGAAGAGACCCAGTACTTC
CAISGGQGEETQYF
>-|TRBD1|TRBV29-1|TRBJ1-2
TGCAGCGTTGAAGATTGGGACAGTGGGCGAGAGAGTAGCTATGGCTACACCTTC
CSVEDWDSGRESSYGYTF
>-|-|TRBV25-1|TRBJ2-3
TGTGCCAGCAGTGAATTCACCCGTTTCCGGGTTACGCAGTATTTT
CASSEFTRFRVTQYF
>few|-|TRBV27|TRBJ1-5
TGTGCCAGCAGTTTAAACCGGGATAGCAATCAGCCCCAGCATTTT
CASSLNRDSNQPQHF
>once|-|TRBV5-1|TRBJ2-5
TGCGCCAGCAGCTTGTGGGCGACATCTCAAGAGACCCAGTACTTC
CASSLWATSQETQYF
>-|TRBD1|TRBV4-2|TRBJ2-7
TGTGCCAGCAGCCACCCGAGGGGCGGGACAGGGGTTCTGGTGCAGTACTTC
CASSHPRGGTGVLVQYF
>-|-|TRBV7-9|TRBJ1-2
TGTGCCAGCAGCCCCAACAAGGGCTACACCTTC
CASSPNKGYTF
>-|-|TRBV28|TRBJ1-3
TGTGCCAGCAGCTTAGACAGGACCGGAAACACCATATATTTT
CASSLDRTGNTIYF
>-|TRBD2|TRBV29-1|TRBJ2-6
TGCAGCGTTGAGGGGTTTAGCGGGGGTGGGGCCAACGTCCTGACTTTC
CSVEGFSGGGANVLTF
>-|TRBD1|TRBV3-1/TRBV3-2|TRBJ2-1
TGTGCCAGCAGCCGAGCCGACAGGGACGGTGAGCAGTTCTTC
CASSRADRDGEQFF
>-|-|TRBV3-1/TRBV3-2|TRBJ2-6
TGTGCCAGCAGCCGAGGCCTCTCTGGGGCCAACGTCCTGACTTTC
CASSRGLSGANVLTF
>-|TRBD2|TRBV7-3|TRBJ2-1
TGTGCCAGCAGCCGAACCGGAAGGGGACTAGCCTATGAGCAGTTCTTC
CASSRTGRGLAYEQFF
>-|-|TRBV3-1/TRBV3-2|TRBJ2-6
TGTGCCAGCAGCCAAGTTAGTTGGGAGTCTGGGGCCAACGTCCTGACTTTC
CASSQVSWESGANVLTF
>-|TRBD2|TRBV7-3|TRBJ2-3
TGTGCCAGCAGCTTGACGGGACTAGAAGCAGATACGCAGTATTTT
CASSLTGLEADTQYF
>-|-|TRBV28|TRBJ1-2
TGTGCCAGCAGTTCGGACACCGGGTATGGCTACACCTTC
CASSSDTGYGYTF
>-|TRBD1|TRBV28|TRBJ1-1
TGTGCCAGCAGCAACAGGGGCCGGAACACTGAAGCTTTCTTT
CASSNRGRNTEAFF
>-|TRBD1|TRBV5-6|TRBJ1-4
TGTGCCAGCAGCTTGACGGACAGGGTCTATGAAAAACTGTTTTTT
CASSLTDRVYEKLFF
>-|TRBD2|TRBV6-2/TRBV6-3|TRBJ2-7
TGTGCCAGCAGTTTATCTAGCGGGAGAGGCTCCTACGAGCAGTACTTC
CASSLSSGRGSYEQYF
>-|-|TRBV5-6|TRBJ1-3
TGTGCCAGCAGCTTGTTAATACAGTCTGGAAACACCATATATTTT
CASSLLIQSGNTIYF
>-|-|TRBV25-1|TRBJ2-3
TGTGCCAGCAGTGAACTCGGCGGTAGTCAATTCTCAGATACGCAGTATTTT
CASSELGGSQFSDTQYF
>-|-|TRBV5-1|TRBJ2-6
TGCGCCAGCAGCTTGGACAGGGTGTGGGCCAACGTCCTGACTTTC
CASSLDRVWANVLTF
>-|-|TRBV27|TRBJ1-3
TGTGCCAGCAGTTCCTTTGGAGGGTTTACGAACACCATATATTTT
CASSSFGGFTNTIYF
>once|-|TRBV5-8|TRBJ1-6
TGTGCCAGCAGCTTGGCAGGTGGCGGGGGGAATTCACCCCTCCACTTT
CASSLAGGGGNSPLHF
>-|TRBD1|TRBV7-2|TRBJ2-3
TGTGCCAGCAGCTTTTTAACAGGGGCCGGAGATACGCAGTATTTT
CASSFLTGAGDTQYF
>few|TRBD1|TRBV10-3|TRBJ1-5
TGTGCCATCAGTGAGTGGTTCAGGGGGGCCAATCAGCCCCAGCATTTT
CAISEWFRGANQPQHF
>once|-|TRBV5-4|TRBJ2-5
TGTGCCAGCAGCTACGCACAAACTAGTCGGGAGACCCAGTACTTC
CASSYAQTSRETQYF
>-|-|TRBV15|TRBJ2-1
TGTGCCACCAGCAGACTCAATGAGCAGTTCTTC
CATSRLNEQFF